This T cell receptor beta chain was sequenced for a study of CD8+ T cells in alopecia areata. Following RNA extraction, reverse transcription yielded cDNA that acted as the sequencing template. Data came from immunoSEQ multiplex PCR; TCRdb stores just in-frame clones and leaves some out. The table includes 130,000 or so clones, roughly 50% detected once. Per the germline V gene, CDR1 is LGHNA and CDR2 is YSLEER. V was cut by 0 bases and J by 2 bases, with 10 bases left in between. The CDR3 consists of 15 residues. The rearrangement uses TRBV4-3 and TRBJ2-5; D possibly uses TRBD1 or TRBD2 (5 bases each). The sequenced material came from NKG2D-low CD8+ T cells sorted from blood. The receptor comes from a human donor with alopecia areata. In DNA form, the CDR3 reads TGCGCCAGCAGCCAAGATATGGGGGAACAAGAGACCCAGTACTTC. It translates to CASSQDMGEQETQYF.